These 14 T cell receptor beta chains came from one sample sequenced in a study of blood T cell repertoires in COVID-19. Assay used: immunoSEQ multiplex PCR; TCRdb lists only in-frame clones, some missing. The sample has approximately 77,000 clones; 70% to 90% are singletons. The sequencing input was peripheral blood. The source is a woman at least 80 years old with acute or convalescent COVID-19.

This chain links TRBV6-5 with TRBJ2-7; 8 nucleotides agree with TRBD1. This CDR3 comprises 13 residues. V was clipped by 5 bases and J by 5 bases; unmatched bases: 5. Germline V gene lookup returns CDR1 MNHEY and CDR2 SVGAGI. Written as DNA, the CDR3 is TGTGCCAGCAGTCTACGGACAGGGAACGAGCAGTACTTC. It yields the protein CASSLRTGNEQYF.

The V call is TRBV18, the J call TRBJ2-1; D unclear. Trimming left V 3 bases short and J 0 bases short, with 18 bases between. Germline loops: CDR1 KGHSH, CDR2 LQKENI. This CDR3 contains 18 residues. The CDR3 DNA is TGTGCCAGCTCACCGTGGTATCAAACTCAAACCTCCTACAATGAGCAGTTCTTC. This codes for CASSPWYQTQTSYNEQFF. The variable domain in full, with the rest retrieved from reference TRBV18 and TRBJ2-1, is NAGVMQNPRHLVRRRGQEARLRCSPMKGHSHVYWYRQLPEEGLKFMVYLQKENIIDESGMPKERFSAEFPKEGPSILRIQQVVRGDSAAYFCASSPWYQTQTSYNEQFFGPGTRLTVL.

V and J are TRBV29-1 and TRBJ2-5; 10 nucleotides align to TRBD1. CDR3 length equals 15 residues. Trimming cost V 4 bases and J 3 bases; bases outside gene matches: 8. Germline lookup yields CDR1 SQVTM and CDR2 ANQGSEA. The CDR3 nucleotides are TGCAGCGTTGCAACCGGGACAGGGGCAGAAGAGACCCAGTACTTC. Translated: CSVATGTGAEETQYF.

The chain couples TRBV10-3 to TRBJ2-1, with a weak D call TRBD1 (6 bases). There are 14 residues in the CDR3. The germline gives CDR1 ENHRY, CDR2 SYGVKD. V lost 2 bases and J lost 7, with 12 bases in between. CDR3 region: CAISETGSVNEQFF. CDR3 DNA: TGTGCCATCAGTGAGACAGGGTCGGTAAATGAGCAGTTCTTC.

The chain carries TRBV6-6 and TRBJ1-1; 10 nucleotides agree with TRBD1. The CDR3 totals 14 residues. The trim removed 6 bases at V and 3 bases at J, leaving 4 bases unmatched. Germline V lookup: CDR1 MNHNY, CDR2 SVGAGI (reference sequence). The CDR3 DNA is TGTGCCAGCAGGGACAGGGGGTGGGACACTGAAGCTTTCTTT. It is translated as CASRDRGWDTEAFF.

The chain employs TRBV30 and TRBJ1-4; 7 bases match TRBD1. The V gene's germline CDR1 is GTSNPN and CDR2 SVGIG (reference sequence). Trimming at V came to 2 bases and at J to 3 bases, leaving 3 bases not matched to a gene. There are 14 residues in the CDR3. The CDR3 reads CAWSTGTANEKLFF. The CDR3 bases are TGTGCCTGGAGTACCGGGACAGCTAATGAAAAACTGTTTTTT.

This clone was counted only a few times. The V call is TRBV6-5, the J call TRBJ2-1, with D uncertain. Germline lookup yields CDR1 MNHEY and CDR2 SVGAGI. Trimming pared 5 bases from V and 0 bases from J, leaving 11 bases between. The CDR3 length is 15 residues. The CDR3 protein is CASSMTARSYNEQFF. CDR3 DNA: TGTGCCAGCAGTATGACTGCCCGCTCCTACAATGAGCAGTTCTTC.

CDR3 sequence (DNA): TGCAGCGCCGTCCCACAGGGGGCAGGGGAGACCCAGTACTTC. This sequence encodes CSAVPQGAGETQYF. The chain combines TRBV29-1 with TRBJ2-5, with 9 bases aligning to TRBD1. The CDR3 contains 14 residues. In germline, CDR1 is SQVTM, CDR2 ANQGSEA. The V segment lost 7 bases and the J segment 5 bases; nucleotides outside the gene matches: 11.

This rearrangement joins TRBV3-1 (or the pseudogene TRBV3-2) to TRBJ2-1; D is unclear. Germline V gene lookup returns CDR1 LGHDT and CDR2 YNNKEL (reference sequence). Trimming removed 0 bases from V and 2 bases from J, with 8 bases in between. The CDR3 length is 15 residues. The CDR3 sequence is CASSQEASTYNEQFF. DNA of the CDR3: TGTGCCAGCAGCCAAGAGGCCTCGACCTACAATGAGCAGTTCTTC.

V and J are TRBV19 and TRBJ1-6, with a possible D match to TRBD1 (5 bases). Germline V CDR1 and CDR2: LNHDA, SQIVND (reference sequence). The CDR3 runs to 15 residues. V lost 3 bases and J lost 8, with 14 bases in between. The CDR3 DNA reads TGTGCCAGTAGTATTAGGGGACCGGGAGATTCACCCCTCCACTTT. Its protein product is CASSIRGPGDSPLHF.

On this clone: Other DNA sequences in this sample translate to the same CDR3. The chain has TRBV7-3 and TRBJ2-3, with D possibly being TRBD2 (6 bases). This CDR3 comprises 15 residues. Trimming took off 5 bases at V and 0 bases at J, with 12 bases between the two ends. Germline V gene data show CDR1 as SGHTA and CDR2 as FQGTGA. CDR3 amino acids: CASSLSGRSTDTQYF. CDR3 nucleotides: TGTGCCAGCAGCCTCAGCGGGCGAAGCACAGATACGCAGTATTTT.

The V and J genes are TRBV10-3 and TRBJ1-2; possible D gene TRBD1, 5 bases. V lost 3 bases to trimming and J lost 4 bases, with 9 bases between them. CDR3 length: 13 amino acids. Germline CDR1 ENHRY, CDR2 SYGVKD. The CDR3 bases are TGTGCCATCAGTGACGGGGGAGGCTATGGCTACACCTTC. Its translation is CAISDGGGYGYTF.

This clone was detected only a few times. CDR3 protein: CASSRTASQGAEAFF. The CDR3 nucleotides read TGTGCCAGCAGCAGAACAGCCTCGCAAGGGGCTGAAGCTTTCTTT. The V and J genes are TRBV21-1 and TRBJ1-1; TRBD1 is the table's D call and was not checked against the DNA. TRBV21-1 constitutes a pseudogene. The CDR3 consists of 15 residues.

This sequence joins TRBV19 and TRBJ2-7; 9 bases match TRBD1. The ends lost 3 bases at V and 2 bases at J; junction bases unmatched: 5. The CDR3 sequence is 15 residues long. Germline V gives CDR1 LNHDA, CDR2 SQIVND (reference sequence). In DNA form, the CDR3 reads TGTGCCAGTAGTATCGGGACAGGGTTAACCTACGAGCAGTACTTC. It specifies CASSIGTGLTYEQYF.